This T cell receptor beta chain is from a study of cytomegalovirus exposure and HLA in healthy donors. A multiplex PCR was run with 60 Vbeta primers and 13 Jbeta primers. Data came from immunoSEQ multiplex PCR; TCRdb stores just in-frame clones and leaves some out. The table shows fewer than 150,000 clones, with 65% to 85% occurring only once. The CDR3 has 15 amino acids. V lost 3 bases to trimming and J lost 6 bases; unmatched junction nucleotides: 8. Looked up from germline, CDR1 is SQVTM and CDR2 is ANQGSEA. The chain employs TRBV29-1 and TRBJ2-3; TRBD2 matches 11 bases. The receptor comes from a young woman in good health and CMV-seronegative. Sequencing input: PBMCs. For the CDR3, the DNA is TGCAGCGTTGAGTCAACTAGCGGGAGATATGATACGCAGTATTTT. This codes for CSVESTSGRYDTQYF.